This TCR beta chain was identified in a study of cytomegalovirus exposure and HLA in healthy donors. This CDR3 comprises 15 residues. Germline values: CDR1 MNHNY, CDR2 SVGAGI (reference sequence). J was trimmed by 2 bases and V by 6 bases; bases with no gene match: 7. The PCR employed 60 Vbeta primers together with 13 Jbeta primers. TCRdb's table, derived via immunoSEQ multiplex PCR, lists solely in-frame clones and lacks some. This table has tens of thousands of clones, approximately 69% appearing once. The sample was PBMCs. V usage is TRBV6-6 and J usage is TRBJ2-7; 10 bases match TRBD2. The TCR comes from a boy younger than 18 in good health and CMV-seropositive. The CDR3 DNA sequence: TGTGCCAGCAGCCGTACTAGCGGGGAAACCTACGAGCAGTACTTC. It is translated as CASSRTSGETYEQYF.